The 31 T cell receptor beta chains listed next were all sequenced from one sample in a study of identical twins. Each CDR3 protein gets one entry after TCRdb re-called the 5' RACE reads with MiXCR. The profile shows roughly 700,000 distinct CDR3 sequences, 8.6% of them singletons. This same sample was also part of a study on yellow fever vaccine responses in identical twins.

The sample taken for sequencing was PBMCs. These receptors came from a woman aged 18 to 35 in good health.

This clonotype appeared a few times. The chain links TRBV7-2 to TRBJ2-3, with 11 bases fitting TRBD2. The J segment lost 5 bases and the V segment lost 7 bases, leaving 5 bases of the junction unmatched. Germline V gene sequence: CDR1 SGHTA, CDR2 FQGNSA. This CDR3 comprises 14 residues. The CDR3 protein is CASNLAGGLDTQYF. DNA for the CDR3: TGTGCCAGCAACCTAGCGGGAGGTCTAGATACGCAGTATTTT.

This clonotype was counted ten times or more. The chain joins TRBV12-3 or TRBV12-4 to TRBJ2-1, with D perhaps TRBD1 or TRBD2 (5 bases each). The CDR3 loop spans 14 amino acids. V lost 3 bases and J 8 bases, leaving 14 bases between the germline ends. DNA of the CDR3: TGTGCCAGCAGTTTGCCCGGGACCGGCTATGAGCAGTTCTTC. It codes for CASSLPGTGYEQFF.

This clonotype has ten or more counts. V is TRBV12-3 or TRBV12-4 and J is TRBJ1-6; perhaps TRBD1 as D (6 bases). There are 16 residues in the CDR3. The V end was cut by 0 bases, the J end by 4 bases, with 10 bases between. CDR3 loop: CASSLAGGHYNSPLHF. The CDR3, as DNA: TGTGCCAGCAGTTTAGCGGGGGGCCATTATAATTCACCCCTCCACTTT.

The chain couples TRBV5-1 to TRBJ1-4; a weak D match, TRBD1 (6 bases). CDR3 size: 14 residues. Trimming removed 7 bases from V and 6 bases from J, with 16 bases in between. The germline CDR1 and CDR2 sequences are SGHRS and YFSETQ. For the CDR3, the DNA is TGCGCCAGCCGCCCACAGGGAAGGGATGAAAAACTGTTTTTT. This gives the protein CASRPQGRDEKLFF. Based on the CDR3 plus reference TRBV5-1 and TRBJ1-4, the full variable domain is KAGVTQTPRYLIKTRGQQVTLSCSPISGHRSVSWYQQTPGQGLQFLFEYFSETQRNKGNFPGRFSGRQFSNSRSEMNVSTLELGDSALYLCASRPQGRDEKLFFGSGTQLSVL.

In its sample, this clonotype was seen many times. The CDR3 loop reads CASRRTSGGADTQYF. The CDR3 DNA is TGTGCCAGCAGGAGGACTAGCGGGGGGGCAGATACGCAGTATTTT. The V gene is TRBV2, the J gene TRBJ2-3, with TRBD2 matching over 15 bases. The CDR3 has 15 residues. Trimming at V came to 6 bases and at J to 4 bases, leaving 2 bases not matched to a gene. CDR1 and CDR2 from the germline V gene are SNHLY and FYNNEI.

This clonotype came up a few times. The chain joins TRBV5-4 to TRBJ2-3; unclear D gene. This CDR3 has 15 residues. Trimming stripped 0 bases from V and 2 bases from J, with 10 bases between. In germline, CDR1 is SGHNT, CDR2 YYREEE (reference sequence). CDR3 loop: CASSLEVQPTDTQYF. In nucleotides, the CDR3 is TGTGCCAGCAGCTTGGAGGTCCAGCCCACAGATACGCAGTATTTT.

This clonotype has a handful of counts. This rearrangement joins TRBV20-1 to TRBJ2-5, with D possibly matching TRBD1 (6 bases). The germline V gene encodes CDR1 DFQATT and CDR2 SNEGSKA (reference sequence). The CDR3 loop spans 14 amino acids. V gave up 5 bases and J gave up 0 bases, with 13 bases separating them. CDR3 nucleotides: TGCAGTGCTGCGACCGGGACAAACCAAGAGACCCAGTACTTC. This sequence encodes CSAATGTNQETQYF.

This clonotype was seen more than once but under ten times. The chain carries TRBV7-2 and TRBJ2-5; 10 bases map to TRBD2. J gave up 5 bases and V 4 bases, and 10 bases lay outside the gene matches. Germline V gene sequence: CDR1 SGHTA, CDR2 FQGNSA. The CDR3 has 16 amino acids. This CDR3 reads CASSSSPLAGRETQYF. The DNA of the CDR3 is TGTGCCAGCAGCTCCTCACCACTAGCGGGGAGGGAGACCCAGTACTTC. The full variable domain, rest sourced from reference TRBV7-2 and TRBJ2-5, is GAGVSQSPSNKVTEKGKDVELRCDPISGHTALYWYRQSLGQGLEFLIYFQGNSAPDKSGLPSDRFSAERTGGSVSTLTIQRTQQEDSAVYLCASSSSPLAGRETQYFGPGTRLLVL.

Ten or more counts support this clonotype. This chain joins TRBV7-9 and TRBJ2-7; D remains unclear. Germline-derived CDR1 and CDR2 are SEHNR and FQNEAQ (reference sequence). Trimming left V 4 bases short and J 4 bases short, with 11 bases between. CDR3 length: 13 amino acids. In DNA form, the CDR3 reads TGTGCCAGCAGCTCGCTCTACAGTTACGAGCAGTACTTC. This encodes CASSSLYSYEQYF.

This clonotype was detected many times. The chain uses TRBV10-3 and TRBJ2-2; 9 bases are shared with TRBD1. Germline V gives CDR1 ENHRY, CDR2 SYGVKD. CDR3 size: 15 residues. The ends lost 5 bases at V and 3 bases at J; junction bases unmatched: 4. The CDR3 region is CAISPTGGYTGELFF. The CDR3 nucleotides are TGTGCCATCAGTCCGACAGGGGGTTACACCGGGGAGCTGTTTTTT.

The chain uses TRBV3-1 and TRBJ2-5; D is ambiguous. Trimming cost V 3 bases and J 2 bases, with 16 bases left between them. The germline V gene encodes CDR1 LGHDT and CDR2 YNNKEL (reference sequence). There are 16 residues in the CDR3. In nucleotides, the CDR3 is TGTGCCAGCAGCCAGCAACCTGGACGTACTCAAGAGACCCAGTACTTC. Translating it yields CASSQQPGRTQETQYF.

The V and J genes are TRBV18 and TRBJ2-5; 8 nucleotides align to TRBD1. CDR1 and CDR2 (germline): KGHSH, LQKENI. The trim removed 2 bases at V and 5 bases at J, leaving 10 bases unmatched. The CDR3 runs 16 residues. The CDR3 region has the DNA TGTGCCAGCTCACCATTGTCGGCAGGGGGCTTTGAGACCCAGTACTTC. Amino acids: CASSPLSAGGFETQYF.

This clonotype occurred a few times. The V call is TRBV27, the J call TRBJ2-5, with 9 positions matching TRBD1. The germline V gene encodes CDR1 MNHEY and CDR2 SMNVEV (reference sequence). CDR3 size: 15 residues. Trimming removed 4 bases from V and 1 base from J; junction bases left unmatched: 4. CDR3 residues: CASSSGTGSQETQYF. CDR3 DNA sequence: TGTGCCAGCAGTTCCGGGACAGGGTCCCAAGAGACCCAGTACTTC.

The table lists this clonotype with many counts. CDR3: CSVIQGGNTEAFF. CDR3 DNA: TGCAGCGTTATACAGGGGGGGAACACTGAAGCTTTCTTT. The V call is TRBV29-1, the J call TRBJ1-1, with 8 positions matching TRBD1. The CDR3 length is 13 residues. J gave up 1 base and V 5 bases, and 3 bases lay outside the gene matches. CDR1 is SQVTM and CDR2 is ANQGSEA in the germline V gene.

This clonotype was detected ten times or more. V gene TRBV28 combines with J gene TRBJ1-2, with D unclear. V gave up 6 bases and J gave up 5 bases, with 10 bases separating them. CDR1 is MDHEN, CDR2 SYDVKM, per germline. There are 12 residues in the CDR3. The CDR3 DNA sequence: TGTGCCAGCAGGGAGACACCGTATGGCTACACCTTC. This sequence encodes CASRETPYGYTF.

The rearrangement joins TRBV27 to TRBJ2-1; 14 nucleotides agree with TRBD2. Trimming took 4 bases from V and 5 from J; bases not matched to a gene: 10. This CDR3 contains 18 residues. Per the germline V gene, CDR1 is MNHEY and CDR2 is SMNVEV (reference sequence). CDR3 region: CASSSTSGRAGGDNEQFF. Written as DNA, the CDR3 is TGTGCCAGCAGTTCGACTAGCGGGAGGGCCGGTGGGGACAATGAGCAGTTCTTC.

This clonotype was detected a few times. The chain uses TRBV6-2 or TRBV6-3 and TRBJ2-3; 7 nucleotides match TRBD2. The V and J ends lost 2 bases and 5 bases, in that order; junction bases with no gene match: 7. Germline V lookup: CDR1 MNHEY, CDR2 SVGEGT. CDR3 length: 15 residues. This chain's CDR3 is CASSYGAGAQDTQYF. The CDR3 nucleotides are TGTGCCAGCAGTTACGGGGCGGGAGCCCAAGATACGCAGTATTTT.

Many counts were recorded for this clonotype. This sequence joins TRBV20-1 and TRBJ2-5; TRBD1 matches at 7 bases. CDR1 and CDR2 (germline): DFQATT, SNEGSKA (reference sequence). This CDR3 comprises 14 residues. V gave up 0 bases and J gave up 4 bases; unmatched junction bases: 5. The CDR3 DNA reads as TGCAGTGCTAGAGATGAGGGGGCGGGAGAGACCCAGTACTTC. Translating gives CSARDEGAGETQYF.

The chain recombines TRBV20-1 with TRBJ1-1; D ambiguous. Germline assignment: CDR1 DFQATT and CDR2 SNEGSKA (reference sequence). V gave up 6 bases and J gave up 4 bases, with 12 bases separating them. The CDR3 length is 12 residues. The CDR3 DNA reads TGCAGTGCGGCGGACGGAGTCACTGAAGCTTTCTTT. Translating it yields CSAADGVTEAFF.

This clonotype turned up a few times. V and J are TRBV11-1 and TRBJ2-5; 9 nucleotides agree with TRBD1. The CDR3 spans 18 residues. Germline V lookup: CDR1 SGHAT, CDR2 FQDESV (reference sequence). The V and J ends lost 1 base and 5 bases, in that order; junction bases with no gene match: 14. The CDR3 loop is CASSLVRSWDREEETQYF. DNA of the CDR3: TGTGCCAGCAGCTTAGTCCGCAGCTGGGACAGGGAGGAGGAGACCCAGTACTTC.

The chain uses TRBV3-1 and TRBJ2-5; no definite D call. CDR1 and CDR2 from the germline V gene are LGHDT and YNNKEL (reference sequence). CDR3 length: 15 amino acids. Deletions cut 1 base from V and 1 base from J, with 10 bases between. The CDR3 DNA reads TGTGCCAGCAGCCAAGTCCTCCCCGGCCAAGAGACCCAGTACTTC. Amino acids: CASSQVLPGQETQYF.

This clonotype came up a few times. This sequence joins TRBV6-4 and TRBJ2-3; the D is unclear. Trimming removed 3 bases at V and 0 bases at J, with 10 bases between. The CDR3 has 15 residues. In germline, CDR1 is MRHNA, CDR2 SNTAGT. CDR3 protein: CASSDTRGSTDTQYF. CDR3 coding DNA: TGTGCCAGCAGTGATACTCGAGGTAGCACAGATACGCAGTATTTT.

This clonotype showed up just a few times. The chain uses TRBV4-1 and TRBJ1-5; 8 bases match TRBD1. V gave up 4 bases and J gave up 2 bases; unmatched junction bases: 10. Germline V CDR1 and CDR2: MGHRA, YSYEKL. The CDR3 has 17 amino acids. The CDR3 nucleotides are TGCGCCAGCAGCCCCGGGCCTCAGGGGGCAGGCAATCAGCCCCAGCATTTT. Translated, it gives CASSPGPQGAGNQPQHF.

This clonotype was recorded a few times. This likely traces to a read error, being one base from a far larger clone. The V gene is TRBV7-9, the J gene TRBJ2-5; no firm D call. The CDR3 loop spans 11 amino acids. Germline CDR1 reads SEHNR; CDR2 reads FQNEAQ (reference sequence). The germline V and J ends were trimmed by 1 base and 7 bases, with 4 bases remaining between them. The CDR3 reads CASSLDVTQYF. In nucleotides, the CDR3 is TGTGCCAGCAGCTTAGATGTGACCCAGTACTTC. Complete variable domain (other parts from reference TRBV7-9 and TRBJ2-5): DTGVSQNPRHKITKRGQNVTFRCDPISEHNRLYWYRQTLGQGPEFLTYFQNEAQLEKSRLLSDRFSAERPKGSFSTLEIQRTEQGDSAMYLCASSLDVTQYFGPGTRLLVL.

This clonotype was seen a few times. The chain joins TRBV6-5 to TRBJ2-7; weak D call: TRBD1 (6 bases). Deletions cut 2 bases from V and 2 bases from J, with 13 bases between. This CDR3 is built from 15 residues. Germline-derived CDR1 and CDR2 are MNHEY and SVGAGI. CDR3 protein: CASSYEQGRAYEQYF. CDR3 nucleotides: TGTGCCAGCAGTTACGAACAGGGTAGGGCCTACGAGCAGTACTTC.

The chain has TRBV7-9 and TRBJ2-3; maybe TRBD2 (6 bases). CDR3 length equals 15 residues. Looked up from germline, CDR1 is SEHNR and CDR2 is FQNEAQ (reference sequence). V dropped 3 bases and J dropped 0 bases, with 10 bases sitting between them. The CDR3 sequence is CASSFGDWSTDTQYF. In nucleotides, the CDR3 is TGTGCCAGCAGCTTTGGGGACTGGAGCACAGATACGCAGTATTTT. The whole variable domain, remainder taken from reference TRBV7-9 and TRBJ2-3, is DTGVSQNPRHKITKRGQNVTFRCDPISEHNRLYWYRQTLGQGPEFLTYFQNEAQLEKSRLLSDRFSAERPKGSFSTLEIQRTEQGDSAMYLCASSFGDWSTDTQYFGPGTRLTVL.

There are many counts of this clonotype. The chain is built from TRBV20-1 and TRBJ2-1, with TRBD2 identical over 7 bases. J was trimmed by 4 bases and V by 3 bases; bases with no gene match: 6. The germline V gene encodes CDR1 DFQATT and CDR2 SNEGSKA (reference sequence). This CDR3 contains 14 residues. The chain's CDR3 is CSAREAGTYNEQFF. The CDR3 DNA is TGCAGTGCTAGGGAAGCGGGGACTTACAATGAGCAGTTCTTC.

The chain is built from TRBV25-1 and TRBJ2-5, with TRBD1 identical over 7 bases. This CDR3 spans 15 amino acids. J gave up 2 bases and V 3 bases, and 6 bases lay outside the gene matches. Germline CDR1 MGHDK, CDR2 SYGVNS. The CDR3 DNA reads as TGTGCCAGCAGTGATCAGGGACAGCAACAAGAGACCCAGTACTTC. It translates to CASSDQGQQQETQYF.

The rearrangement joins TRBV11-3 to TRBJ2-1; D is ambiguous. Germline V gene lookup returns CDR1 SGHNT and CDR2 YENEEA. The V and J ends lost 2 bases and 6 bases respectively, with 11 bases between them. The CDR3 runs to 14 residues. As DNA, the CDR3 is TGTGCCAGCAGCTTATCTACCGGGTTCAATGAGCAGTTCTTC. Its protein is CASSLSTGFNEQFF. The variable domain in full, with the rest retrieved from reference TRBV11-3 and TRBJ2-1, is EAGVVQSPRYKIIEKKQPVAFWCNPISGHNTLYWYLQNLGQGPELLIRYENEEAVDDSQLPKDRFSAERLKGVDSTLKIQPAELGDSAVYLCASSLSTGFNEQFFGPGTRLTVL.

This clonotype was picked up a small number of times. The rearrangement joins TRBV6-1 to TRBJ2-1; either TRBD1 or TRBD2 may fit D (5 bases each). The V gene lost 7 bases and the J gene lost 0 bases, with 16 bases spanning the gap. Germline V gives CDR1 MNHNS, CDR2 SASEGT. There are 16 residues in the CDR3. In nucleotides, the CDR3 is TGTGCCAGCAACAGAGGGACCGCGAGCTCCTACAATGAGCAGTTCTTC. Translating it yields CASNRGTASSYNEQFF.

This clonotype was found many times. The gene calls are TRBV5-6 and TRBJ2-7, with D possibly being TRBD2 (5 bases). The length of the CDR3 is 13 residues. Trimming cost V 1 base and J 4 bases, with 9 bases left between them. Germline V gene lookup returns CDR1 SGHDT and CDR2 YYEEEE. Written as DNA, the CDR3 is TGTGCCAGCAGCTTGAGAGGGAGATACGAGCAGTACTTC. Translated, it gives CASSLRGRYEQYF.